This T cell receptor (beta chain) stems from a study of cytomegalovirus exposure and HLA in healthy donors. The CDR3 runs to 17 residues. Germline lookup yields CDR1 SGHAT and CDR2 FQNNGV. Whole-study findings and limits: The number of N-insertions in an Asian-associated ancestry cluster was reportedly below the roughly 670-donor mean in a later analysis. When analyzed later, the rates of TCR association showed variation by HLA locus, with DRB1 the most and HLA-C the fewest.

The PCR made use of 60 Vbeta and 13 Jbeta primers. TCRdb keeps only in-frame clones here, not all; method: immunoSEQ multiplex PCR. The sample shows 150,000 to 200,000 clones, about three quarters of them seen only once. Points on this clone: Its antigen is as yet unknown.

This receptor was taken from a female donor in good health and CMV-seronegative. The sequenced sample consisted of PBMCs. The rearrangement uses TRBV11-2 and TRBJ2-5; TRBD2 is a possible D gene (6 bases). The tail of the sequence fits TRBJ2-7 better, so the J call may be wrong. The CDR3 nucleotides read TGTGCCAGCAGCTTAGATCGGGGGACCCTCGACCCCTCCGAGCAGTACTTC. It codes for CASSLDRGTLDPSEQYF.